This T cell receptor (beta chain) is from a study of T-cell memory formation after mild COVID-19. Constant-segment primers served in 5'RACE that generated TCR alpha and TCR beta cDNA libraries bearing sample barcodes and UMIs. One entry per CDR3 protein, called by TCRdb with MiXCR from the 5' RACE reads. The sample yields fewer than 650,000 distinct CDR3 sequences, roughly 17% seen once. There are many counts of this clonotype. The origin of this receptor is an adult woman who had mild COVID-19 (a few samples of this study predate the infection). Cell type and time point are not known. Input material: PBMCs or a T cell subset sorted from them (not recorded which).

Written as DNA, the CDR3 is TGCGCCAGCAGCTTGGGAAGGACTAGCGGACGTCAAGAGACCCAGTACTTC. Translating gives CASSLGRTSGRQETQYF. The gene calls are TRBV5-1 and TRBJ2-5, with 10 bases fitting TRBD2. The CDR3 totals 17 residues. Germline V gene sequence: CDR1 SGHRS, CDR2 YFSETQ. With V trimmed by 0 bases and J by 2 bases, 7 bases remained unmatched.